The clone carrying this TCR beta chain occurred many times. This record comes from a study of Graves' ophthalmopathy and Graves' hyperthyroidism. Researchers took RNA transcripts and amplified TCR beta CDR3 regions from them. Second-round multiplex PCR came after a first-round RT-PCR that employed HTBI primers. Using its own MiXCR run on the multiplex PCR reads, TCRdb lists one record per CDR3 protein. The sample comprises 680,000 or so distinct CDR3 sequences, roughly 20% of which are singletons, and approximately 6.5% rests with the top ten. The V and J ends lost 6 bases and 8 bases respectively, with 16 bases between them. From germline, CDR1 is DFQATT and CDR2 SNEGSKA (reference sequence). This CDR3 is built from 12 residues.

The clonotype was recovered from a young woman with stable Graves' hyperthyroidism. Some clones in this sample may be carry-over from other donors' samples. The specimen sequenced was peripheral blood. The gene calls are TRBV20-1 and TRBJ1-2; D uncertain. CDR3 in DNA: TGCAGTGCCCCCCGCCAGGAAGTGGGCTACACCTTC. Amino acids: CSAPRQEVGYTF.